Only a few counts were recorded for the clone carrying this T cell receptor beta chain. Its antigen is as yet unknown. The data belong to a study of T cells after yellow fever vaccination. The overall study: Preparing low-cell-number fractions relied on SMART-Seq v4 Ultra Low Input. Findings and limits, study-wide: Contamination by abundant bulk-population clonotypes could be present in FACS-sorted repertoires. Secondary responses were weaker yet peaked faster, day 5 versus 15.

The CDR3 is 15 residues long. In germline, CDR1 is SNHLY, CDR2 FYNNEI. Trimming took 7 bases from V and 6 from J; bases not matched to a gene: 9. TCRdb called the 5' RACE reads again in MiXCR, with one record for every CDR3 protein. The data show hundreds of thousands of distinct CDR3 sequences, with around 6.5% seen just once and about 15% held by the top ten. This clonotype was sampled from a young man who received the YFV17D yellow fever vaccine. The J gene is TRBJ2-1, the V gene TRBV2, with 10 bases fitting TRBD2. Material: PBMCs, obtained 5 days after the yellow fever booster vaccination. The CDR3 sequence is CASTFSLAGANEQFF. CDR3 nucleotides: TGTGCCAGCACGTTTAGCCTAGCGGGAGCCAATGAGCAGTTCTTC.